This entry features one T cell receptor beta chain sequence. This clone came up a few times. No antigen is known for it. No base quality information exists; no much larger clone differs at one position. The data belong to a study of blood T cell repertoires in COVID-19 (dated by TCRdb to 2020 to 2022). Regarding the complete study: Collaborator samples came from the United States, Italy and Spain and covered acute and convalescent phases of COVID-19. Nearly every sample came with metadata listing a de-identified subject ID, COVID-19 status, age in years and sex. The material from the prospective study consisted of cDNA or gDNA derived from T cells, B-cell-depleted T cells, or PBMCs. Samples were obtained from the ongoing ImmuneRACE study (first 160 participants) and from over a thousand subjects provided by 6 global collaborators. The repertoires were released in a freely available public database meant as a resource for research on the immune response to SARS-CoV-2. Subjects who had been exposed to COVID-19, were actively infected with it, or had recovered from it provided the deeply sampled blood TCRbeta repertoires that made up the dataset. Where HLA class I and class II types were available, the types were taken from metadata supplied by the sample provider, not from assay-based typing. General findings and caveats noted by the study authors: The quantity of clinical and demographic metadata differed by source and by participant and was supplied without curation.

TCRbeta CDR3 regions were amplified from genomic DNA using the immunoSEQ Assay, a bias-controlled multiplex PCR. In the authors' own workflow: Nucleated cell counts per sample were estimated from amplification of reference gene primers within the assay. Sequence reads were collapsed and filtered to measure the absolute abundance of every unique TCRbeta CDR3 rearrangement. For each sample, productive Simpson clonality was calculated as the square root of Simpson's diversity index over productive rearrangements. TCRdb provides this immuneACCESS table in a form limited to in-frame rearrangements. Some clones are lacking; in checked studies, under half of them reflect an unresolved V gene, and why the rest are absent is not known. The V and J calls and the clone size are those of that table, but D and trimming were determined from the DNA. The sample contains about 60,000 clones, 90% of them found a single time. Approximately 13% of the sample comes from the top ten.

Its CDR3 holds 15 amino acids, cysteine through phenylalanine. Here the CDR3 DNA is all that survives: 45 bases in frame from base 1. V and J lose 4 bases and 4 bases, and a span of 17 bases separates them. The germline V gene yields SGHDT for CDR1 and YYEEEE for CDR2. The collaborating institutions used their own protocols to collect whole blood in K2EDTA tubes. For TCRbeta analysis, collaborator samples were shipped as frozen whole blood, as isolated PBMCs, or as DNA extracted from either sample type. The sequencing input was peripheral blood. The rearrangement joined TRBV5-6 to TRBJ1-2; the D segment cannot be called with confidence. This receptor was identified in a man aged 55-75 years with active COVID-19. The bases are TGTGCCAGCAGCGTCGGACTCCCTCACCTCTATGGCTACACCTTC. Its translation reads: CASSVGLPHLYGYTF.